Each of the 25 T cell receptor beta chains below was sequenced from the same sample in a study of technical replicates of blood from several donors (dated by TCRdb to between 2016 and 2019). Libraries were built with the immunoSEQ multiplex PCR assay. Sourced from immuneACCESS, this table was stored by TCRdb with only in-frame sequences that have V and J called. A share of the clones is absent; for the studies checked, an unresolved V gene accounts for under half, and the remainder has no known explanation. This sample has more than 65,000 clones in its table, and about 94% of those were observed once. The ten largest clones add up to around 0.39% of the sample. Sample: T cells isolated from PBMCs. Source of these receptors: a human donor in good health.

The chain uses TRBV14 and TRBJ1-2, with 7 bases aligning to TRBD1. With 6 bases clipped from V and 3 bases from J, the junction kept 4 bases outside the gene matches. Germline V gives CDR1 SGHDN, CDR2 FVKESK. The CDR3 runs to 13 residues. The CDR3 nucleotides are TGTGCCAGCAGTATAGACAGGGACTATGGCTACACCTTC. It specifies CASSIDRDYGYTF.

This chain uses TRBV28 with TRBJ2-7; TRBD1 matches at 7 bases. CDR3 length: 15 amino acids. After removal of 6 bases from V and 5 bases from J, the junction contained 13 bases not matched to a gene. Germline assignment: CDR1 MDHEN and CDR2 SYDVKM. The CDR3 protein is CASRGRGMVLDEQYF. CDR3 nucleotides: TGTGCCAGCAGGGGCAGGGGGATGGTTCTGGACGAGCAGTACTTC.

J is TRBJ2-4 and V is TRBV28; perhaps TRBD2 as D (6 bases). V was shortened by 4 bases and J by 9 bases, with 19 bases between the two germline ends. Germline V gene lookup returns CDR1 MDHEN and CDR2 SYDVKM. CDR3 length: 15 residues. The CDR3 nucleotides read TGTGCCAGCAGTTCCACCCTCGGGGGAACGGGCATTCAGTACTTC. As protein: CASSSTLGGTGIQYF.

V is TRBV4-3 and J is TRBJ1-4; 9 bases align to TRBD1. Germline trimming cut 1 base from V and 8 bases from J; bases unmatched to any gene: 5. Germline V gene sequence: CDR1 LGHNA, CDR2 YSLEER. The CDR3 spans 15 residues. CDR3 region: CASSQAGQGLEKLFF. In DNA form, the CDR3 reads TGCGCCAGCAGCCAAGCGGGACAGGGACTCGAAAAACTGTTTTTT.

The chain employs TRBV11-2 and TRBJ1-4; maybe TRBD1 (5 bases). Per germline, CDR1 SGHAT and CDR2 FQNNGV. The germline V and J ends were trimmed by 3 bases and 5 bases, with 10 bases remaining between them. The CDR3 is 14 amino acids. CDR3 sequence (DNA): TGTGCCAGCAGCTTTGGCCAGGGCAATGAAAAACTGTTTTTT. This gives the protein CASSFGQGNEKLFF.

This clone was recorded once. The genes are TRBV11-3 and TRBJ2-1, with 9 bases matching TRBD2. The CDR3 has 14 residues. The V and J ends lost 4 bases and 10 bases, in that order; junction bases with no gene match: 8. Germline-derived CDR1 and CDR2 are SGHNT and YENEEA. The CDR3 bases are TGTGCCAGCAGCTCGGCGGGACTAGCTGAGGAGCAGTTCTTC. It yields the protein CASSSAGLAEEQFF.

The chain combines TRBV19 with TRBJ2-7; TRBD1 matches 7 bases. V gave up 7 bases and J gave up 5 bases; unmatched junction bases: 8. Per the germline V gene, CDR1 is LNHDA and CDR2 is SQIVND (reference sequence). This CDR3 has 13 amino acids. The CDR3 DNA is TGTGCCAGTACCCCGACAGGGATCCACGAGCAGTACTTC. Translating it yields CASTPTGIHEQYF. The variable domain in full, with the rest retrieved from reference TRBV19 and TRBJ2-7, is DGGITQSPKYLFRKEGQNVTLSCEQNLNHDAMYWYRQDPGQGLRLIYYSQIVNDFQKGDIAEGYSVSREKKESFPLTVTSAQKNPTAFYLCASTPTGIHEQYFGPGTRLTVT.

The genes are TRBV2 and TRBJ1-4, with D unclear. This CDR3 spans 13 amino acids. CDR1 SNHLY and CDR2 FYNNEI come from the germline V gene. V lost 9 bases, J lost 4 bases, and 12 bases lay in between. Written as DNA, the CDR3 is TGTGCCAGTTACCCAGGTGTTAATGAAAAACTGTTTTTT. Amino acid sequence: CASYPGVNEKLFF. Full variable domain (remainder filled in from reference TRBV2 and TRBJ1-4): EPEVTQTPSHQVTQMGQEVILRCVPISNHLYFYWYRQILGQKVEFLVSFYNNEISEKSEIFDDQFSVERPDGSNFTLKIRSTKLEDSAMYFCASYPGVNEKLFFGSGTQLSVL.

The chain couples TRBV2 to TRBJ2-7, with 8 bases that match TRBD1. The V gene's germline CDR1 is SNHLY and CDR2 FYNNEI. V gave up 9 bases and J gave up 0 bases; unmatched junction bases: 1. The CDR3 sequence is 12 residues long. CDR3 region: CARGTGSYEQYF. The DNA of the CDR3 is TGTGCCAGGGGGACAGGCTCCTACGAGCAGTACTTC.

This rearrangement joins TRBV6-1 to TRBJ2-7; D is possibly TRBD2 (6 bases). Looked up from germline, CDR1 is MNHNS and CDR2 is SASEGT. With 6 bases removed from V and 3 bases from J, the gap between germline ends came to 15 bases. The CDR3 contains 14 residues. The CDR3 DNA sequence: TGTGCCAGCAGGGTTACTAGCCTATTCTACGAGCAGTACTTC. Protein sequence: CASRVTSLFYEQYF.

The chain links TRBV27 to TRBJ2-7; TRBD1 matches 7 bases. From germline, CDR1 is MNHEY and CDR2 SMNVEV (reference sequence). J lost 5 bases, V lost 2 bases, and 9 bases had no gene match. CDR3 length: 15 amino acids. In DNA form, the CDR3 reads TGTGCCAGCAGTTTAACCCCCAGGGGGTGGGACGAGCAGTACTTC. As protein: CASSLTPRGWDEQYF.

The chain has TRBV11-3 and TRBJ1-2, with 7 bases lining up with TRBD1. V was clipped by 5 bases and J by 6 bases; unmatched bases: 6. The germline V gene has CDR1 SGHNT and CDR2 YENEEA. The CDR3 runs to 13 residues. CDR3: CASSPGQIHGYTF. CDR3 bases: TGTGCCAGCAGCCCGGGACAGATACATGGCTACACCTTC.

The V and J genes are TRBV2 and TRBJ1-2, with 8 bases that match TRBD1. Germline values: CDR1 SNHLY, CDR2 FYNNEI. Trimming took 3 bases from V and 7 from J; bases not matched to a gene: 10. The CDR3 sequence is 15 residues long. This CDR3 reads CASSETGADSGGYTF. For the CDR3, the DNA is TGTGCCAGCAGTGAGACAGGGGCGGATTCGGGTGGCTACACCTTC.

The CDR3 is CASSSEPRKYGYTF. CDR3 sequence (DNA): TGTGCCAGCAGTTCAGAACCTCGAAAGTATGGCTACACCTTC. This chain joins TRBV27 and TRBJ1-2, with D uncertain. Trimming shortened V by 4 bases and J by 5 bases, and 14 bases separated the two germline ends. The CDR3 length is 14 residues. Germline loops: CDR1 MNHEY, CDR2 SMNVEV (reference sequence).

The CDR3 protein is CASSVGADGELFF. For the CDR3, the DNA is TGTGCCAGCAGCGTGGGGGCAGACGGGGAGCTGTTTTTT. V usage is TRBV9 and J usage is TRBJ2-2; tentative D call: TRBD1 (6 bases). The CDR3 spans 13 residues. CDR1 and CDR2 (germline): SGDLS, YYNGEE. Trimming pared 2 bases from V and 7 bases from J, leaving 9 bases between.

The rearrangement joins TRBV7-3 to TRBJ1-2, with TRBD1 matching over 9 bases. Germline trimming cut 5 bases from V and 8 bases from J; bases unmatched to any gene: 3. CDR3 length: 12 amino acids. CDR1 is SGHTA and CDR2 is FQGTGA in the germline V gene. The CDR3 nucleotides are TGTGCCAGCAGCCCGGGACAGGGAGGCTACACCTTC. As protein: CASSPGQGGYTF.

The rearrangement links TRBV4-1 to TRBJ2-1; D is undetermined. V was cut by 0 bases and J by 0 bases, with 6 bases left in between. The CDR3 has 15 residues. Germline values: CDR1 MGHRA, CDR2 YSYEKL. CDR3 in amino acids: CASSQDRGSYNEQFF. For the CDR3, the DNA is TGCGCCAGCAGCCAAGATCGAGGCTCCTACAATGAGCAGTTCTTC.

The V gene is TRBV5-1, the J gene TRBJ1-1; tentatively, D is TRBD1 (5 bases). The CDR3 spans 13 residues. The germline gives CDR1 SGHRS, CDR2 YFSETQ. The V end lost 0 bases, the J end lost 5 bases, and 8 bases lay between the germline ends. The CDR3 loop reads CASSLAGETEAFF. The CDR3 region has the DNA TGCGCCAGCAGCTTGGCGGGGGAAACTGAAGCTTTCTTT.

In this sample, this clone turned up once. The J gene is TRBJ2-2, the V gene TRBV5-4, with D possibly matching TRBD2 (5 bases). The CDR3 sequence is 14 residues long. V was trimmed by 0 bases and J by 7 bases, leaving 10 bases between them. CDR1 and CDR2 (germline): SGHNT, YYREEE (reference sequence). The CDR3 protein is CASSLVGRVGELFF. In nucleotides, the CDR3 is TGTGCCAGCAGCTTGGTAGGGCGGGTCGGGGAGCTGTTTTTT. Variable domain in full (rest from reference TRBV5-4 and TRBJ2-2): ETGVTQSPTHLIKTRGQQVTLRCSSQSGHNTVSWYQQALGQGPQFIFQYYREEENGRGNFPPRFSGLQFPNYSSELNVNALELDDSALYLCASSLVGRVGELFFGEGSRLTVL.

This clone was counted a single time. V gene TRBV29-1 combines with J gene TRBJ2-7; 11 bases match TRBD1. In germline, CDR1 is SQVTM, CDR2 ANQGSEA. The V and J ends lost 7 bases and 3 bases, in that order; junction bases with no gene match: 5. The CDR3 runs to 13 residues. CDR3 protein: CSALGTGGYEQYF. DNA for the CDR3: TGCAGCGCACTAGGGACAGGGGGCTACGAGCAGTACTTC.

This clone was seen only once. V is TRBV7-9 and J is TRBJ1-2, with D possibly being TRBD1 (6 bases). The CDR3 is made up of 14 amino acids. The germline V gene has CDR1 SEHNR and CDR2 FQNEAQ (reference sequence). V lost 5 bases to trimming and J lost 4 bases, with 14 bases between them. This CDR3 reads CASSRYRDLYGYTF. The CDR3 DNA is TGTGCCAGCAGCCGTTACAGGGACCTCTATGGCTACACCTTC.

The chain is built from TRBV10-1 and TRBJ2-7, with D possibly matching TRBD2 (5 bases). V was pared by 0 bases and J by 4 bases, with 13 bases between. The CDR3 runs 15 residues. CDR1 WNHNN and CDR2 SYGVQD come from the germline V gene (reference sequence). Here the CDR3 reads CASSESIAGGYEQYF. The CDR3 DNA sequence: TGCGCCAGCAGTGAGTCGATTGCGGGTGGGTACGAGCAGTACTTC.

The rearrangement links TRBV30 to TRBJ2-6; the D gene is possibly TRBD1 (5 bases). Trimming shortened V by 2 bases and J by 0 bases, and 8 bases separated the two germline ends. Germline V gene sequence: CDR1 GTSNPN, CDR2 SVGIG (reference sequence). The CDR3 covers 15 residues. Here the CDR3 reads CAWSKTASGANVLTF. DNA of the CDR3: TGTGCCTGGAGTAAGACAGCCTCTGGGGCCAACGTCCTGACTTTC.

This chain links TRBV7-2 with TRBJ2-5, with 7 positions matching TRBD1. The CDR3 runs to 14 residues. Unmatched junction bases numbered 5, after V lost 6 bases and J lost 1 base. CDR1 is SGHTA and CDR2 is FQGNSA in the germline V gene. Here the CDR3 reads CASSYSGGQETQYF. The CDR3 nucleotides read TGTGCCAGCAGTTACTCAGGGGGCCAAGAGACCCAGTACTTC.

The chain combines TRBV6-5 with TRBJ1-2; D remains ambiguous. Trimming took off 0 bases at V and 4 bases at J, with 6 bases between the two ends. In germline, CDR1 is MNHEY, CDR2 SVGAGI. This CDR3 contains 13 residues. CDR3 protein: CASSYSAGYGYTF. CDR3 nucleotides: TGTGCCAGCAGTTACTCGGCAGGCTATGGCTACACCTTC.